The clone carrying this TCR beta chain has a count of ten or more. Its antigen is not identified. The data belong to a study of cytomegalovirus exposure and HLA in healthy donors. Notes on the study in general: A few V segments could not be told apart, such as TRBV6-2 and TRBV6-3, and were left out.

With 2 bases removed from V and 4 bases from J, the gap between germline ends came to 12 bases. The CDR3 loop spans 14 amino acids. The germline V gene has CDR1 MNHNY and CDR2 SVGAGI (reference sequence). PCR involved 60 Vbeta and 13 Jbeta primers. The data were produced by immunoSEQ multiplex PCR, yet TCRdb's version contains in-frame clones alone and is incomplete. The table has some 98,000 clones, roughly 81% seen once; the top ten hold around 1.5%. The sample taken for sequencing was PBMCs. The chain joins TRBV6-6 to TRBJ2-7, with D possibly TRBD1 on 6 matching bases. This TCR came from a man aged 40-50 years in good health and CMV-seronegative. The chain's CDR3 is CASSYRRGVYEQYF. The CDR3 DNA reads TGTGCCAGCAGTTACCGCAGGGGTGTATACGAGCAGTACTTC.